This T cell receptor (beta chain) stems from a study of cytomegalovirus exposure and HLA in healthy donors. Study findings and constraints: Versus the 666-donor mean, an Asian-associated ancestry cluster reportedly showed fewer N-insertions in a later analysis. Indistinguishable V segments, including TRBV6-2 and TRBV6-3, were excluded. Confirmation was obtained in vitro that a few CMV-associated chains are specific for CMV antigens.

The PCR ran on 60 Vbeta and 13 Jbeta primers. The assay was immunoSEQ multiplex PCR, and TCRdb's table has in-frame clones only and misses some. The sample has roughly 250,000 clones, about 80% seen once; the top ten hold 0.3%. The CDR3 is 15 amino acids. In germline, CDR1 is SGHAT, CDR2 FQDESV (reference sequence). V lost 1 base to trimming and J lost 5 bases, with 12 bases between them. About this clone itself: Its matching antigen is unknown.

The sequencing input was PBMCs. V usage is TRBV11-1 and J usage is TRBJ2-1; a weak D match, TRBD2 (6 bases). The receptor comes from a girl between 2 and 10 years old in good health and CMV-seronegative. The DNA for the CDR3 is TGTGCCAGCAGCTTAGGCTGGGGAGGTGACAATGAGCAGTTCTTC. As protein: CASSLGWGGDNEQFF.